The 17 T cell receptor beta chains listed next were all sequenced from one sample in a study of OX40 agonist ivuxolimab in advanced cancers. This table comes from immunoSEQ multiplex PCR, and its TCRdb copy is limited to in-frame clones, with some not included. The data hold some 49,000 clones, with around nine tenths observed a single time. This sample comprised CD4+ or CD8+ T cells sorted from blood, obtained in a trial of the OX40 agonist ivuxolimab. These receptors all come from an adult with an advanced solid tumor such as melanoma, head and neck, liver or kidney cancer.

DNA of the CDR3: TGCAGCGTAAACGGGGGGCTGGCAGATACGCAGTATTTT. This gives the protein CSVNGGLADTQYF. This chain uses TRBV29-1 with TRBJ2-3, with a weak D call TRBD2 (7 bases). The CDR3 is made up of 13 amino acids. V was trimmed by 6 bases and J by 4 bases, leaving 14 bases between them. Germline V CDR1 and CDR2: SQVTM, ANQGSEA.

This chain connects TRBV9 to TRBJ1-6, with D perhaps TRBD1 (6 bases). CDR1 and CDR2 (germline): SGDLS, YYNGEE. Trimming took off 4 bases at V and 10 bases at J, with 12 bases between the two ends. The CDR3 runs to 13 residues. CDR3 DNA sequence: TGTGCCAGCAGCTCTGATCAGGGGTCACCCCTCCACTTT. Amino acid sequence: CASSSDQGSPLHF.

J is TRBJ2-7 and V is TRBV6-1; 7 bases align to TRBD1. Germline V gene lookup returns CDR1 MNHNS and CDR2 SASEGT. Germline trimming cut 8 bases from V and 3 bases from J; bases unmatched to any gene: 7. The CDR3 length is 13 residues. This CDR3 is CASETGTLYEQYF. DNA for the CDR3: TGTGCCAGCGAGACAGGGACCCTCTACGAGCAGTACTTC.

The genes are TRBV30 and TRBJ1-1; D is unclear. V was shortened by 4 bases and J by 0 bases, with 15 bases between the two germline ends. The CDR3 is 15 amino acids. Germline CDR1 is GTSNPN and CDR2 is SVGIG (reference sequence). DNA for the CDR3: TGTGCCTGGACCCCTTTCGAGGGAATGAACACTGAAGCTTTCTTT. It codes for CAWTPFEGMNTEAFF.

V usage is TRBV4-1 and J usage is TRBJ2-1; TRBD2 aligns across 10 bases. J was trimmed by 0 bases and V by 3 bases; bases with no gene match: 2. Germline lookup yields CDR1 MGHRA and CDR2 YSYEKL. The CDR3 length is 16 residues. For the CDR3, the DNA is TGCGCCAGCAGCCACAGACTAGCGGGCTCCTACAATGAGCAGTTCTTC. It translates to CASSHRLAGSYNEQFF.

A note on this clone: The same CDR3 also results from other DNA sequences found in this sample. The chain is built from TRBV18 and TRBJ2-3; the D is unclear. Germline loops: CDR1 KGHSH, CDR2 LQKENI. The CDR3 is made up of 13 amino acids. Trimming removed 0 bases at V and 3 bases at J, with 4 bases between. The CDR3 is CASSPPTTDTQYF. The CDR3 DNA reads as TGTGCCAGCTCACCACCGACTACAGATACGCAGTATTTT. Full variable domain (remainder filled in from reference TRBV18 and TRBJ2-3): NAGVMQNPRHLVRRRGQEARLRCSPMKGHSHVYWYRQLPEEGLKFMVYLQKENIIDESGMPKERFSAEFPKEGPSILRIQQVVRGDSAAYFCASSPPTTDTQYFGPGTRLTVL.

The CDR3 loop is CSARPGYEQYF. The CDR3 coding sequence is TGCAGTGCTAGACCCGGCTACGAGCAGTACTTC. This sequence joins TRBV20-1 and TRBJ2-7; no clear D gene. Trimming took 2 bases from V and 3 from J, leaving 5 bases between them. This CDR3 comprises 11 residues. Germline CDR1 and CDR2: DFQATT and SNEGSKA (reference sequence).

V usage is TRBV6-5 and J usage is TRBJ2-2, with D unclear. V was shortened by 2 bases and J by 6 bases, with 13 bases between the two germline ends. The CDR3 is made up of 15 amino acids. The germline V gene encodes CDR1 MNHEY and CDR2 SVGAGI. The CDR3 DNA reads TGTGCCAGCAGTTACCTTAGGGTTGGCGCCGGGGAGCTGTTTTTT. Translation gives CASSYLRVGAGELFF.

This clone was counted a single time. CDR3 protein: CASSFDRSGSDKTEAFF. CDR3 nucleotide sequence: TGCGCCAGCAGCTTTGACAGGAGCGGATCGGATAAGACTGAAGCTTTCTTT. The chain links TRBV5-1 to TRBJ1-1; perhaps TRBD1 as D (6 bases). This CDR3 contains 17 residues. V lost 2 bases and J lost 5, with 22 bases in between. Germline CDR1 is SGHRS and CDR2 is YFSETQ.

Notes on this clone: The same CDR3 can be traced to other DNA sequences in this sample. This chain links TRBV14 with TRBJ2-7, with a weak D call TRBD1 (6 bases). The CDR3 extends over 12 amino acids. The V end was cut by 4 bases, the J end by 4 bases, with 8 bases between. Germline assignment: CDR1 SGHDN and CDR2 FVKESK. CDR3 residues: CASSPQGYEQYF. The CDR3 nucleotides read TGTGCCAGCAGCCCCCAGGGGTACGAGCAGTACTTC.

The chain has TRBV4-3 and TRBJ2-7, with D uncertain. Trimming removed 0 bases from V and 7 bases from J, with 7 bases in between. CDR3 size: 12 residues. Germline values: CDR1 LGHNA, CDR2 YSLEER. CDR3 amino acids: CASSQEAGEQYF. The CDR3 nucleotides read TGCGCCAGCAGCCAAGAGGCCGGGGAGCAGTACTTC.

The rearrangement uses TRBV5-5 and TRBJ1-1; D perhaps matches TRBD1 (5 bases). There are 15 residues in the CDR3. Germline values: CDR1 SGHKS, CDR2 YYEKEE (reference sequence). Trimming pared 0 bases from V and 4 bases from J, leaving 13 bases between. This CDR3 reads CASSLGYPGTTEAFF. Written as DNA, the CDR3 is TGTGCCAGCAGCTTGGGATACCCAGGGACCACTGAAGCTTTCTTT.

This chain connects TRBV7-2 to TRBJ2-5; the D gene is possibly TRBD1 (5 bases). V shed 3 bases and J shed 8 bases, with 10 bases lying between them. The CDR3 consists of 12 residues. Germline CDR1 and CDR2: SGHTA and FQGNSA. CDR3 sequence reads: CASSFTDSTQYF. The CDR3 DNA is TGTGCCAGCAGCTTTACTGACAGTACCCAGTACTTC. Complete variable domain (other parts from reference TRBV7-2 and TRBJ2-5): GAGVSQSPSNKVTEKGKDVELRCDPISGHTALYWYRQSLGQGLEFLIYFQGNSAPDKSGLPSDRFSAERTGGSVSTLTIQRTQQEDSAVYLCASSFTDSTQYFGPGTRLLVL.

For the CDR3, the DNA is TGCGCCAGCAGCCAAGATAGCGCTAGAATCACAGATACGCAGTATTTT. Translated, it gives CASSQDSARITDTQYF. V usage is TRBV4-1 and J usage is TRBJ2-3; perhaps TRBD2 as D (5 bases). Germline lookup yields CDR1 MGHRA and CDR2 YSYEKL. This CDR3 is 16 amino acids long. Trimming took 0 bases from V and 2 from J, leaving 12 bases between them.

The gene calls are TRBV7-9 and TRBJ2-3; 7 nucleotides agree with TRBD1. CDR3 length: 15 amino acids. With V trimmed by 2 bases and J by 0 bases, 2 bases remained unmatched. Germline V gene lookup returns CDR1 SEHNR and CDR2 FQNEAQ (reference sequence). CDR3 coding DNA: TGTGCCAGCAGCTTAAGGGGGCTTAGCACAGATACGCAGTATTTT. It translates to CASSLRGLSTDTQYF.

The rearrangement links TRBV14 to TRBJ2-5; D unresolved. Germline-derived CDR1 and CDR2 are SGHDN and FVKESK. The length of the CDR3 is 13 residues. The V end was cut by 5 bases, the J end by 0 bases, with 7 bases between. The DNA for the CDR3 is TGTGCCAGCAGCGCCCGGTACCAAGAGACCCAGTACTTC. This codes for CASSARYQETQYF.

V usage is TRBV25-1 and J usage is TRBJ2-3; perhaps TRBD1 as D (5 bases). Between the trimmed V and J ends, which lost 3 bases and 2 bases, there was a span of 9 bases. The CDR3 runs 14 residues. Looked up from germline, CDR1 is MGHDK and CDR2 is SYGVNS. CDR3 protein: CASSEEGATDTQYF. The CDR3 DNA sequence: TGTGCCAGCAGTGAGGAAGGGGCCACAGATACGCAGTATTTT. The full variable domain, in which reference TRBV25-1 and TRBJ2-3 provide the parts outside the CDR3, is EADIYQTPRYLVIGTGKKITLECSQTMGHDKMYWYQQDPGMELHLIHYSYGVNSTEKGDLSSESTVSRIRTEHFPLTLESARPSHTSQYLCASSEEGATDTQYFGPGTRLTVL.